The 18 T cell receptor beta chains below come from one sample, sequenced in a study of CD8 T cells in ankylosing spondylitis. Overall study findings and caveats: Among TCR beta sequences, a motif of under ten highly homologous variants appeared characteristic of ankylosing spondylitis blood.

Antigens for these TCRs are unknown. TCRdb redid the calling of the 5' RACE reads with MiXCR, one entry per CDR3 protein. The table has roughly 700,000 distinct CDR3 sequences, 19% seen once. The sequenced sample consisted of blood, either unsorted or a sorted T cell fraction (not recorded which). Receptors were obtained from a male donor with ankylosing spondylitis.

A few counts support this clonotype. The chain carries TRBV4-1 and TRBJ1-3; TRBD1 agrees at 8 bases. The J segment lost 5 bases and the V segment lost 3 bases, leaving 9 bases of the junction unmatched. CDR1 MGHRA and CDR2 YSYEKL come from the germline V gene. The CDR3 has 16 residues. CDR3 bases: TGCGCCAGCAGCCAGGGGCAGGGGGCTTTTCGAAACACCATATATTTT. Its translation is CASSQGQGAFRNTIYF.

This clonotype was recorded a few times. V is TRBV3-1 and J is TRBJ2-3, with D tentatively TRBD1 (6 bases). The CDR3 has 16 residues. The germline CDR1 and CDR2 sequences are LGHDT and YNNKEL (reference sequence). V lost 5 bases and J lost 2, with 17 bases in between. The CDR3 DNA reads TGTGCCAGCAGCGATCTCGTTAAGGGGGACACAGATACGCAGTATTTT. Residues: CASSDLVKGDTDTQYF.

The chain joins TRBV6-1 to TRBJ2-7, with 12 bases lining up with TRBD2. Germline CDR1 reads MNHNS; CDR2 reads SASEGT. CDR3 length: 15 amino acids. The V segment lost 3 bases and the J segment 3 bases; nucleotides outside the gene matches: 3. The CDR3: CASSERLAGVYEQYF. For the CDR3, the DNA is TGTGCCAGCAGTGAGAGACTAGCGGGAGTCTACGAGCAGTACTTC.

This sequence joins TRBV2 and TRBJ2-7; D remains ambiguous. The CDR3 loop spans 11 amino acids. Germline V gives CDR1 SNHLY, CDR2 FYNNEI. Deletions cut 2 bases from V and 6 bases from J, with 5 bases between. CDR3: CASSERVEQYF. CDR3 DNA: TGTGCCAGCAGTGAACGGGTCGAGCAGTACTTC.

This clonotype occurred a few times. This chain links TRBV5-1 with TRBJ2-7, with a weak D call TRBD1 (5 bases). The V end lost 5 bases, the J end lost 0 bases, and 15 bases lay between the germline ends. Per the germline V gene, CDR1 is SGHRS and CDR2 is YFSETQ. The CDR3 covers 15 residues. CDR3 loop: CASRYDSTPSYEQYF. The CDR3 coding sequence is TGCGCCAGCAGATACGACAGTACCCCCTCCTACGAGCAGTACTTC.

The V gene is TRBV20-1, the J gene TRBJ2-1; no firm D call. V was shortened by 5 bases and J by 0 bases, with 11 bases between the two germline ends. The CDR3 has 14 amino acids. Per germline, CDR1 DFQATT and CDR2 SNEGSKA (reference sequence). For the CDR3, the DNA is TGCAGTGCTTACCGGGCTAGCTCCTACAATGAGCAGTTCTTC. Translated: CSAYRASSYNEQFF.

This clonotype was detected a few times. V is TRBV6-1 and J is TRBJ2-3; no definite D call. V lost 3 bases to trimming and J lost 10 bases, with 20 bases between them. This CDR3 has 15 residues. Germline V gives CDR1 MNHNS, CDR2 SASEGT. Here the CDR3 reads CASSDMYSLATSQYF. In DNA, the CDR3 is TGTGCCAGCAGTGATATGTACTCGTTGGCGACATCGCAGTATTTT.

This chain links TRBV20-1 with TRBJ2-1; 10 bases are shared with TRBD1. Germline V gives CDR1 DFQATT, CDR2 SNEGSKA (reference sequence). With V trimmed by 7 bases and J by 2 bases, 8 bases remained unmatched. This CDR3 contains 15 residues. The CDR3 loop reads CSEIGQGVTYNEQFF. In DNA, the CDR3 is TGCAGTGAGATCGGACAGGGGGTTACCTACAATGAGCAGTTCTTC.

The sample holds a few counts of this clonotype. As DNA, the CDR3 is TGTGCCTGGTCCTTAACGACAGGTTCCTACGAGCAGTACTTC. Its translation: CAWSLTTGSYEQYF. The chain combines TRBV30 with TRBJ2-7; perhaps TRBD1 as D (6 bases). The CDR3 extends over 14 amino acids. Trimming took 5 bases from V and 1 from J, leaving 15 bases between them. Per germline, CDR1 GTSNPN and CDR2 SVGIG (reference sequence).

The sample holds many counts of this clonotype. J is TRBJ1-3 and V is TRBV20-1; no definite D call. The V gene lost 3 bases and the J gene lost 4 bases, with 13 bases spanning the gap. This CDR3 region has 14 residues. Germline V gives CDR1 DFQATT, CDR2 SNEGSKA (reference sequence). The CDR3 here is CSASLVKSGNTIYF. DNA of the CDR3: TGCAGTGCTAGTTTGGTCAAATCGGGAAACACCATATATTTT.

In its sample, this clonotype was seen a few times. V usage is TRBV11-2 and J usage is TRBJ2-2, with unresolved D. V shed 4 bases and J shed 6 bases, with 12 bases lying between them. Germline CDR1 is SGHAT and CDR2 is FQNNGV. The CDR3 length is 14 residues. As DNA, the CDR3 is TGTGCCAGCAGCTCCTTTCGGGCGCCCGGGGAGCTGTTTTTT. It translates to CASSSFRAPGELFF.

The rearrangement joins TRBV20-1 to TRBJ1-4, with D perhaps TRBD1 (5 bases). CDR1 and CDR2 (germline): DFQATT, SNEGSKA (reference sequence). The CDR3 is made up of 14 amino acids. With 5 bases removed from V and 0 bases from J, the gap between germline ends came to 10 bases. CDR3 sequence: CSAGTLSTNEKLFF. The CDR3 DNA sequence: TGCAGTGCTGGGACCCTGTCAACTAATGAAAAACTGTTTTTT.

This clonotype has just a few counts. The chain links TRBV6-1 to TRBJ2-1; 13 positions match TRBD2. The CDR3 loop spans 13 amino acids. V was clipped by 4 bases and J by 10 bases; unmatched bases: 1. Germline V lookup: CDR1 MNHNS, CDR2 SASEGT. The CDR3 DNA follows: TGTGCCAGCAGTGCGACTAGCGGGAGGGAGCAGTTCTTC. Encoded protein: CASSATSGREQFF.

CDR3 protein: CASSLNSGNQPQHF. Here the CDR3 DNA reads TGTGCCAGCAGCTTAAATTCGGGTAATCAGCCCCAGCATTTT. V gene TRBV5-6 combines with J gene TRBJ1-5, with D unresolved. The germline V and J ends were trimmed by 2 bases and 4 bases, with 10 bases remaining between them. CDR1 and CDR2 from the germline V gene are SGHDT and YYEEEE. The CDR3 is 14 residues long.

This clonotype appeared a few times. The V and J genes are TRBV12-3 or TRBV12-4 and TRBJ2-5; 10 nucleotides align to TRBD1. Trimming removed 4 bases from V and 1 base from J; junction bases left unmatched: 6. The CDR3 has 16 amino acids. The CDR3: CASSSLTGGGQETQYF. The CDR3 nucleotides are TGTGCCAGCAGTTCCTTGACAGGGGGCGGCCAAGAGACCCAGTACTTC.

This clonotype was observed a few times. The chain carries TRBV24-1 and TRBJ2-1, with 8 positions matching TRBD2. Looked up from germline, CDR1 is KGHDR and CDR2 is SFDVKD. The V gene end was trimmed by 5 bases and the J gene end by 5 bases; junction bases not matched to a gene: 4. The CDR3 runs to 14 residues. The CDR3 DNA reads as TGTGCCACCAGTGTGGGACTAGGTAACAATGAGCAGTTCTTC. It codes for CATSVGLGNNEQFF.

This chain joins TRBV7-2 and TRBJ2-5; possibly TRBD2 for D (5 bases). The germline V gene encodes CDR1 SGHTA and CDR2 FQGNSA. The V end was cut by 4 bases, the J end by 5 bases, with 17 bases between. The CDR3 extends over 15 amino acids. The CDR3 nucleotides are TGTGCCAGCAGCTCCCAGACTAAGAGGGCGGAGACCCAGTACTTC. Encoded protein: CASSSQTKRAETQYF.

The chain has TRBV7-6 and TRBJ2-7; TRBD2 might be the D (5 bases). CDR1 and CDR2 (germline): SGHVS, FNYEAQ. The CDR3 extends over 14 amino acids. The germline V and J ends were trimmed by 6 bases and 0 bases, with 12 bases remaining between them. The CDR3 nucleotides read TGTGCCAGCAGTCAGAATAGCGACTCCTACGAGCAGTACTTC. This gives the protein CASSQNSDSYEQYF. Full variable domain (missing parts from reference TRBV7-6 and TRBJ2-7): GAGVSQSPRYKVTKRGQDVALRCDPISGHVSLYWYRQALGQGPEFLTYFNYEAQQDKSGLPNDRFSAERPEGSISTLTIQRTEQRDSAMYRCASSQNSDSYEQYFGPGTRLTVT.